The source of this T cell receptor beta chain is a study of cytomegalovirus exposure and HLA in healthy donors. Points from the study as a whole: In a later analysis, first-cohort TCR clusters were found to tend to co-occur in the 120 or so validation repertoires. Researchers catalogued around 150 TCR beta chains as cytomegalovirus-associated. Many donors shared some public TCRs, even though most TCR sequences were rare.

Only in-frame clones appear in the TCRdb table, and some are missing; sequencing was by immunoSEQ multiplex PCR. Of 100,000 to 120,000 clones detected, approximately 94% appear once; the ten largest clones hold around 0.65%. Unmatched junction bases numbered 7, after V lost 6 bases and J lost 7 bases. There are 14 residues in the CDR3. The V gene's germline CDR1 is SNHLY and CDR2 FYNNEI. On this clone itself: The antigen remains undetermined.

This sequence originates from a woman in her late teens or twenties in good health and CMV-seronegative. The chain links TRBV2 to TRBJ1-5, with TRBD1 matching 9 bases. The source material was PBMCs. The DNA of the CDR3 is TGTGCCAGCAGGAAGGGACAGGGAGGCCAGCCCCAGCATTTT. Translated, it gives CASRKGQGGQPQHF.